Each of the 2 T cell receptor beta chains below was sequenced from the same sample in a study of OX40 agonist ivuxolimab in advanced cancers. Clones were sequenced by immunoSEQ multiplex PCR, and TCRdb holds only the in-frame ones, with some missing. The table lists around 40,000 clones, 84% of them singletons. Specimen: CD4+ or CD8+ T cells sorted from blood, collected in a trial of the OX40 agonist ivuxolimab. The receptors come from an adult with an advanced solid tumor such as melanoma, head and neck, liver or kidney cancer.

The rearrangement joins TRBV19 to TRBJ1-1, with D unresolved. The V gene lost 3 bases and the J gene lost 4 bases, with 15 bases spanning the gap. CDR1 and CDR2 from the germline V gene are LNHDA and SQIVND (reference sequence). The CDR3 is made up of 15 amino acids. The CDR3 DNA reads TGTGCCAGTAGTATTTCGGTGGGTGGGCGCACTGAAGCTTTCTTT. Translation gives CASSISVGGRTEAFF. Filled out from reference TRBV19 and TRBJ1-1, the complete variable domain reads DGGITQSPKYLFRKEGQNVTLSCEQNLNHDAMYWYRQDPGQGLRLIYYSQIVNDFQKGDIAEGYSVSREKKESFPLTVTSAQKNPTAFYLCASSISVGGRTEAFFGQGTRLTVV.

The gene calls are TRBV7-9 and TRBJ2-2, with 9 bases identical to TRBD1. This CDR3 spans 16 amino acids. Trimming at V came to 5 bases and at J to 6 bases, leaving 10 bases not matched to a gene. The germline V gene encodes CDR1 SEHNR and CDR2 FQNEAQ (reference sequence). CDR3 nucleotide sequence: TGTGCCAGCAGCCCGACCGGGACAGGGAGGGCCGGGGAGCTGTTTTTT. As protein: CASSPTGTGRAGELFF.